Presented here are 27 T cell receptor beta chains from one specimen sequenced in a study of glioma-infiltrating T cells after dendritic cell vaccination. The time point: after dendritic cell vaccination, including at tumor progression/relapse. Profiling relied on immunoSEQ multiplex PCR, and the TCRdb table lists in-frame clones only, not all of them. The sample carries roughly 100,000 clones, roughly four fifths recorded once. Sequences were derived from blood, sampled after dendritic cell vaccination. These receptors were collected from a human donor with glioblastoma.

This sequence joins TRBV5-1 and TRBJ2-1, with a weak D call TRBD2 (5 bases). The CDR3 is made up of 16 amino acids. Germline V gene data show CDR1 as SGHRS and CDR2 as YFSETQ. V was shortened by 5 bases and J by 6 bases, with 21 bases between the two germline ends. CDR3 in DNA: TGCGCCAGCAGGGTGTATCCAGGCCCCGAGGGCAATGAGCAGTTCTTC. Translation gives CASRVYPGPEGNEQFF.

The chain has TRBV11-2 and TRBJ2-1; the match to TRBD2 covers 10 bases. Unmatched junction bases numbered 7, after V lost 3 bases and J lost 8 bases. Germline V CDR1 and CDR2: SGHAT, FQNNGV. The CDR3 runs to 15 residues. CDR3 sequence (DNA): TGTGCCAGCAGCTTCCTAGCGGGGGTTGTCTATGAGCAGTTCTTC. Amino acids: CASSFLAGVVYEQFF.

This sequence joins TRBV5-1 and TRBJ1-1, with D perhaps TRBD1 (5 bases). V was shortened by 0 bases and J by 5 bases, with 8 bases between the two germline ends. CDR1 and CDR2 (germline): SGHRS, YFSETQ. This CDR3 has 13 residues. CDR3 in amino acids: CASSLDGATEAFF. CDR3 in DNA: TGCGCCAGCAGCTTGGATGGGGCTACTGAAGCTTTCTTT.

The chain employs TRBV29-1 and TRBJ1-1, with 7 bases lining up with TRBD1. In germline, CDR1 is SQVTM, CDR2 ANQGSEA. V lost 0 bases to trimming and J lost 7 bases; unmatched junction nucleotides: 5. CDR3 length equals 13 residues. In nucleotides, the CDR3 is TGCAGCGTTGAAGATCGACAGGGAGGTGAAGCTTTCTTT. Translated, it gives CSVEDRQGGEAFF. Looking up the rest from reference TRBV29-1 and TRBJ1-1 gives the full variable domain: SAVISQKPSRDICQRGTSLTIQCQVDSQVTMMFWYRQQPGQSLTLIATANQGSEATYESGFVIDKFPISRPNLTFSTLTVSNMSPEDSSIYLCSVEDRQGGEAFFGQGTRLTVV.

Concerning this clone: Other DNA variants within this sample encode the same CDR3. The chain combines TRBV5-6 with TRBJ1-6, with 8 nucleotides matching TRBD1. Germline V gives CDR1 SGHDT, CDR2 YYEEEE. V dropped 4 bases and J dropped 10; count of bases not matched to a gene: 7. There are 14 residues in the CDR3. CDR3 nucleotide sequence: TGTGCCAGCAGCCTCGGACAGGGTGGCTCACCCCTCCACTTT. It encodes CASSLGQGGSPLHF.

The CDR3 nucleotides are TGTGCCAGCAGTGAAAGGGACAGGGGCTCCCTTGGCTACACCTTC. This encodes CASSERDRGSLGYTF. The rearrangement links TRBV6-1 to TRBJ1-2, with 10 bases lining up with TRBD1. After removal of 2 bases from V and 7 bases from J, the junction contained 7 bases not matched to a gene. Germline V gene lookup returns CDR1 MNHNS and CDR2 SASEGT. This CDR3 has 15 amino acids.

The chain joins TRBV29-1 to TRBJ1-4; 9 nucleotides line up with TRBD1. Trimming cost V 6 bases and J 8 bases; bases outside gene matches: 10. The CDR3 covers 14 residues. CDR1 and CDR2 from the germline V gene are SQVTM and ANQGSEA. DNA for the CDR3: TGCAGCGTGACCACAGGGGGCGAATCGGAAAAACTGTTTTTT. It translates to CSVTTGGESEKLFF.

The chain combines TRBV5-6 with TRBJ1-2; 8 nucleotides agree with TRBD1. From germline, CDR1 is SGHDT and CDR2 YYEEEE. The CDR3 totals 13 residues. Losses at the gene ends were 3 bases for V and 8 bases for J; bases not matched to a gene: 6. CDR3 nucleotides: TGTGCCAGCAGCTCGACAGGGGTGGGAGGCTACACCTTC. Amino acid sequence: CASSSTGVGGYTF.

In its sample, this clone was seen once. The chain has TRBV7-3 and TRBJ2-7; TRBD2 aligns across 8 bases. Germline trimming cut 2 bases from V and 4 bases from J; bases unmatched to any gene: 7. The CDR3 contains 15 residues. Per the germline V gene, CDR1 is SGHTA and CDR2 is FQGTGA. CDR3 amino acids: CASSLGGGPLYEQYF. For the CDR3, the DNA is TGTGCCAGCAGCTTAGGCGGGGGGCCCCTATACGAGCAGTACTTC.

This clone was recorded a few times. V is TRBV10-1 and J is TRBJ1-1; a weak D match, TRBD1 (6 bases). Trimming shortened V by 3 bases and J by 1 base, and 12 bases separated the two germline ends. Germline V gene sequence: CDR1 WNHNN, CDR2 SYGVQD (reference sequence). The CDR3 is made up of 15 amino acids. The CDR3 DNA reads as TGCGCCAGCAGTGATCTTGGACAGCCGAACACTGAAGCTTTCTTT. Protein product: CASSDLGQPNTEAFF.

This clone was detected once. The CDR3 DNA reads TGTGCCAGTAGTAAATACAGTAGAGAGACCCAGTACTTC. It encodes CASSKYSRETQYF. The chain uses TRBV19 and TRBJ2-5; the D is unclear. Germline loops: CDR1 LNHDA, CDR2 SQIVND (reference sequence). V dropped 4 bases and J dropped 4 bases, with 10 bases sitting between them. The CDR3 runs 13 residues.

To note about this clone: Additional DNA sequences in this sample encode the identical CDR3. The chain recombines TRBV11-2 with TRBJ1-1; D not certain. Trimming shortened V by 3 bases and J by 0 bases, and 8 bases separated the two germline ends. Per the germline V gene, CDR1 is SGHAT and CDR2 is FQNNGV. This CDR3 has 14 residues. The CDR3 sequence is CASSLNRLNTEAFF. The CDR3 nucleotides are TGTGCCAGCAGCTTGAACAGATTGAACACTGAAGCTTTCTTT.

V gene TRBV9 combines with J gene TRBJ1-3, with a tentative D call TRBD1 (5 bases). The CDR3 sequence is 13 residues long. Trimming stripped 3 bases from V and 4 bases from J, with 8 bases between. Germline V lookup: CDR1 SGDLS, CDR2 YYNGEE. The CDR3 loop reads CASSAGRGNTIYF. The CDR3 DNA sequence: TGTGCCAGCAGCGCAGGGCGCGGAAACACCATATATTTT.

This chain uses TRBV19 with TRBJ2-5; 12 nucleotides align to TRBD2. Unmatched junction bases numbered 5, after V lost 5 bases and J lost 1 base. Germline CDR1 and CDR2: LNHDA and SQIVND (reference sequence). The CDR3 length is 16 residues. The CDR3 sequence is CASSGSTSGGQETQYF. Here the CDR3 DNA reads TGTGCCAGTAGTGGGTCGACTAGCGGGGGCCAAGAGACCCAGTACTTC.

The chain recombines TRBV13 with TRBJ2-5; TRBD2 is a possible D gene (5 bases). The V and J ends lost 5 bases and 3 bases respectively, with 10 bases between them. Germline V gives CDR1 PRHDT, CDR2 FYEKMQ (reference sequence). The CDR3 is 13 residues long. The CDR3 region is CASSQRGKETQYF. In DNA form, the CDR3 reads TGTGCCAGCAGCCAGAGAGGGAAAGAGACCCAGTACTTC.

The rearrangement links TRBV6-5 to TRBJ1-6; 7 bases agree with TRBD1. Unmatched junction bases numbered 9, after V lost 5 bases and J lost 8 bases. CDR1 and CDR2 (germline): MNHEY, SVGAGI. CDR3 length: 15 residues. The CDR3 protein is CASSVIQGTHSPLHF. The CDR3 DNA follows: TGTGCCAGCAGTGTAATACAGGGGACCCATTCACCCCTCCACTTT.

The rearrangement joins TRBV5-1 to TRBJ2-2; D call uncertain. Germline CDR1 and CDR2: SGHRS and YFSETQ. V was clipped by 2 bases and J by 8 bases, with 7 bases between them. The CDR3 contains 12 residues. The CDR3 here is CASSFGQGELFF. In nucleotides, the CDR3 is TGCGCCAGCAGCTTTGGTCAGGGGGAGCTGTTTTTT.

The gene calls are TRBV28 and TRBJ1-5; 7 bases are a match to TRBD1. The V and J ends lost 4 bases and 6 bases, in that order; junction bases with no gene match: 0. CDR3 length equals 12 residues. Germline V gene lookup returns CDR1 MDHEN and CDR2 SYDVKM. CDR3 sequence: CASSSGGQPQHF. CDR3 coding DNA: TGTGCCAGCAGTTCAGGGGGTCAGCCCCAGCATTTT.

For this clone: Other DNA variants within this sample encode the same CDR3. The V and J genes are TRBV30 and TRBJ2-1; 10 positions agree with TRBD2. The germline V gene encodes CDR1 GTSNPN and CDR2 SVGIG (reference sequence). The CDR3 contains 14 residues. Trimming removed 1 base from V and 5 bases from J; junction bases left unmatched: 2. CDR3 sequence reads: CAWSGLAGDNEQFF. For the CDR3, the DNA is TGTGCCTGGAGTGGGCTAGCGGGGGACAATGAGCAGTTCTTC.

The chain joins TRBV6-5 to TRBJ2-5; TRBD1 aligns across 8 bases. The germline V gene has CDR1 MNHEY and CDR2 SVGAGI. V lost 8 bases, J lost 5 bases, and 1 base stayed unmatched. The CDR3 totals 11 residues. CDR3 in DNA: TGTGCCAGCCGGACAGGGGAGACCCAGTACTTC. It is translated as CASRTGETQYF.

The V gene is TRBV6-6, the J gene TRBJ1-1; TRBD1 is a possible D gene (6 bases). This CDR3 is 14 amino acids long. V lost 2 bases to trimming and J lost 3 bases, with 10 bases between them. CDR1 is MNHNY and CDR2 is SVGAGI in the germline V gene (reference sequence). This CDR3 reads CASSYTGGYTEAFF. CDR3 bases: TGTGCCAGCAGTTACACGGGGGGCTACACTGAAGCTTTCTTT.

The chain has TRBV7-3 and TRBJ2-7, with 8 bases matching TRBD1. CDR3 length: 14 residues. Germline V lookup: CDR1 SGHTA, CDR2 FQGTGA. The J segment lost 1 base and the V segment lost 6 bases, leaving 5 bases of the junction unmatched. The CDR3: CASSRDRTSYEQYF. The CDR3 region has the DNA TGTGCCAGCAGTAGGGACAGGACTTCCTACGAGCAGTACTTC. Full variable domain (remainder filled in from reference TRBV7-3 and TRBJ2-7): GAGVSQTPSNKVTEKGKYVELRCDPISGHTALYWYRQSLGQGPEFLIYFQGTGAADDSGLPNDRFFAVRPEGSVSTLKIQRTERGDSAVYLCASSRDRTSYEQYFGPGTRLTVT.

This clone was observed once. DNA for the CDR3: TGTGCTAGTGGCCGACCAAGCGGCACGAGCGGTGAGCAGTTCTTC. It is translated as CASGRPSGTSGEQFF. This chain links TRBV12-5 with TRBJ2-1; D is possibly TRBD2 (5 bases). Germline V gene sequence: CDR1 LGHNT, CDR2 FRNRAP. V gave up 6 bases and J gave up 9 bases, with 21 bases separating them. The CDR3 consists of 15 residues.

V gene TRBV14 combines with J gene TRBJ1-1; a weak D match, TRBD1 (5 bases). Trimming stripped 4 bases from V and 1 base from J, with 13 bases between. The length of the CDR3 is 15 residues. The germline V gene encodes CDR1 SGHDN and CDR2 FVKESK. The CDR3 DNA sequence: TGTGCCAGCAGCCCCCTCGGGACTCAGAACACTGAAGCTTTCTTT. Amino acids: CASSPLGTQNTEAFF.

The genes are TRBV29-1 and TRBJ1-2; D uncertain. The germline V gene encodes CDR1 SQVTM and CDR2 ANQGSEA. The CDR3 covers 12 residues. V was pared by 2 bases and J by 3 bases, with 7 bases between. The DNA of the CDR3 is TGCAGCGTTGAACAGGAATACTATGGCTACACCTTC. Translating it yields CSVEQEYYGYTF. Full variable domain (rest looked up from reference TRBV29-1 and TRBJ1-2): SAVISQKPSRDICQRGTSLTIQCQVDSQVTMMFWYRQQPGQSLTLIATANQGSEATYESGFVIDKFPISRPNLTFSTLTVSNMSPEDSSIYLCSVEQEYYGYTFGSGTRLTVV.

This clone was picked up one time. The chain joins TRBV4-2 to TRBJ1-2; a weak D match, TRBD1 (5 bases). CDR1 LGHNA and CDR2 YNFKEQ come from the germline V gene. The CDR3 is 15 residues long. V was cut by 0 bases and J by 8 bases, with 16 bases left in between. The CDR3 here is CASSQDDAWGPGYTF. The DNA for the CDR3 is TGTGCCAGCAGCCAAGATGATGCGTGGGGCCCGGGCTACACCTTC.

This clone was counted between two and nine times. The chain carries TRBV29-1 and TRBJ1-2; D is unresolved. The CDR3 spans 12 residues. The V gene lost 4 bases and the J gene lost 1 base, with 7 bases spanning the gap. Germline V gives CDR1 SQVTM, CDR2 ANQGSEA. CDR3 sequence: CSVAESNYGYTF. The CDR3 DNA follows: TGCAGCGTTGCGGAGAGTAACTATGGCTACACCTTC.